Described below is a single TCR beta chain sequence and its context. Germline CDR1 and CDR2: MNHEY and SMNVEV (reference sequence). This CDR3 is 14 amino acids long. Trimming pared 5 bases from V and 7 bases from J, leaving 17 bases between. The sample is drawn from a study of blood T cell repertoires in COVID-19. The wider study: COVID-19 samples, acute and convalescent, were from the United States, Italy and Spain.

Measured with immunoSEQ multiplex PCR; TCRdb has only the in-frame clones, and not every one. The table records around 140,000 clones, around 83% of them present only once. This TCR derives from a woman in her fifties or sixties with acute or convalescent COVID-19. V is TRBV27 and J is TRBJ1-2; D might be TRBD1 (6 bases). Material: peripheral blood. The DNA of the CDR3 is TGTGCCAGCAGTCGGGACACCGGTCTCGCTGGCTACACCTTC. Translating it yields CASSRDTGLAGYTF.